This T cell receptor beta chain was found in a study of monozygotic twins with inflammatory bowel disease. The template-switching step introduced UMIs that carried a 6-nucleotide sample barcode. From the 5' RACE reads, TCRdb lists one entry per CDR3 protein and no DNA. This table holds about 210,000 distinct CDR3 sequences. In germline, CDR1 is SSHAT, CDR2 FNYEAQ (reference sequence). The CDR3 has 15 amino acids. This chain links TRBV7-7 with TRBJ2-1; the D call of TRBD2 rests on TCRdb alone, since no DNA is present to check it. This clonotype was sampled from a human donor with ulcerative colitis or Crohn's disease, or a healthy co-twin of an affected twin (not recorded which). The sequenced sample was blood. CDR3 sequence: CASSLERSGSNEQFF.